Sequencing of this T cell receptor (beta chain) was carried out in a study of blood T cell repertoires in COVID-19. Study-level information: The samples span acute and convalescent COVID-19 from the United States, Italy and Spain. T cells, B-cell-depleted T cells, or PBMCs supplied cDNA or gDNA.

The CDR3 runs 11 residues. Losses at the gene ends were 7 bases for V and 10 bases for J; bases not matched to a gene: 7. CDR1 SGHRS and CDR2 YFSETQ come from the germline V gene. Original handling: Amplification of reference gene primers provided the estimated nucleated cell counts. Profiled with immunoSEQ multiplex PCR; TCRdb holds only in-frame clones, not every one. D and trimming come from the DNA, and the V and J calls and clone size come from that table. Of fewer than 300,000 clones in the sample, about 80% were seen once. This TCR derives from a woman between 50 and 59 years old who had recovered from COVID-19. The rearrangement uses TRBV5-1 and TRBJ1-1, with TRBD1 matching 7 bases. Sequenced input: peripheral blood. The CDR3 DNA sequence: TGCGCCAGCCCAAGCAACAGGGGAGCTTTCTTT. This sequence encodes CASPSNRGAFF.